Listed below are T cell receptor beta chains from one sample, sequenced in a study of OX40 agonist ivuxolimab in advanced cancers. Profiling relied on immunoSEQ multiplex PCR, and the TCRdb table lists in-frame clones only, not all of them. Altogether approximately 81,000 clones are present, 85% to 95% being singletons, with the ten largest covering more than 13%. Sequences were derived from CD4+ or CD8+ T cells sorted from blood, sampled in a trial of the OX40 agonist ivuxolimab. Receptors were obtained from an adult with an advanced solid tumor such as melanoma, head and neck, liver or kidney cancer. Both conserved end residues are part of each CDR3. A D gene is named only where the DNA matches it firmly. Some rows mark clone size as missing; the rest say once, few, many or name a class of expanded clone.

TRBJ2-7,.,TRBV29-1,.,TGCAGCGTTGTCGCGGTCAGTACTTACGAGCAGTACTTC,CSVVAVSTYEQYF
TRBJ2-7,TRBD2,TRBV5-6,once,TGTGCCAGCAGCTTCGGGACTAGCCACTACGAGCAGTACTTC,CASSFGTSHYEQYF
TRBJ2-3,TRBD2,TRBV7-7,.,TGTGCTAGCAGCTCGGGACTAGCGGGATCAGATACGCAGTATTTT,CASSSGLAGSDTQYF
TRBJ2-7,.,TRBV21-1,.,TGTGCCAGCAGCAAAGTGCGCAGGTTTAGCCCCTACGAGCAGTACTTC,CASSKVRRFSPYEQYF
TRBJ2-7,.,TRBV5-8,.,TGTGCCAGCAGCGTTATGGGGGCCGAGCAGTACTTC,CASSVMGAEQYF
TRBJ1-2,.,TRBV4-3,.,TGCGCCAGCAGCCATAAAGGACGGACGTCCTATGGCTACACCTTC,CASSHKGRTSYGYTF
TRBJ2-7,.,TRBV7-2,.,TGTGCCAGCAGCGCCCGGGAATTAGGGGCTTACGAGCAGTACTTC,CASSARELGAYEQYF
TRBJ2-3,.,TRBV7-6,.,TGTGCCAGCAGCTTAAGGGGGGTAGCGGGCCGCACAGATACGCAGTATTTT,CASSLRGVAGRTDTQYF
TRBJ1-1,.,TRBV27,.,TGTGCGGTCACAGGGCGGGGGGAAGCTTTCTTT,CAVTGRGEAFF
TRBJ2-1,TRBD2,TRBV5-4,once,TGTGCCAGCAGCGAGCTGACGGGGGGAATCAGGGAGCAGTTCTTC,CASSELTGGIREQFF
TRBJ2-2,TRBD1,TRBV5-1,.,TGCGCCAGCAGCTTTGTCGGGACAGGGGATGGGACCGGGGAGCTGTTTTTT,CASSFVGTGDGTGELFF
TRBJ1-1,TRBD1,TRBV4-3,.,TGCGCCAGCAGCCAGGGATCCGGGACAGGGTATACTGAAGCTTTCTTT,CASSQGSGTGYTEAFF
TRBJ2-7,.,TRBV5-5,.,TGTGCCAGCAGCCCGGAGCCCGGGCCAAACTACGAGCAGTACTTC,CASSPEPGPNYEQYF
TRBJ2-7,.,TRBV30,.,TGTGCCTGGAGATGGGGGTCAGGGCTCTACGAGCAGTACTTC,CAWRWGSGLYEQYF
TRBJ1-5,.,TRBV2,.,TGTGCCAGCAGTGATGAGAGGGTAGGGGGCAATCAGCCCCAGCATTTT,CASSDERVGGNQPQHF
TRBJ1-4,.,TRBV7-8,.,TGTGCCAGCAGCCGACCGGGACCGGGAGGTGAAAAACTGTTTTTT,CASSRPGPGGEKLFF
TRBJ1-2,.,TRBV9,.,TGTGCCAGCAGCGTAGCGGGGACGGCAAACATCAACTATGGCTACACCTTC,CASSVAGTANINYGYTF